This T cell receptor beta chain came from a study of cytomegalovirus exposure and HLA in healthy donors. On the study more broadly: A prior study identified just under 120 million unique TCR beta sequences from 180 million or so T cells.

Primers included in the PCR were 60 Vbeta and 13 Jbeta primers. Method: immunoSEQ multiplex PCR; TCRdb's copy keeps in-frame clones and lacks some. Among about 190,000 clones listed, about 88% were seen once. Germline V gene sequence: CDR1 SGHTS, CDR2 YDEGEE. With 7 bases clipped from V and 1 base from J, the junction kept 6 bases outside the gene matches. The CDR3 has 15 amino acids. Concerning this clone: No antigen is known for it.

Broader study findings: The investigators catalogued 150 or so TCR beta chains as cytomegalovirus-associated.

The V call is TRBV5-8, the J call TRBJ2-5, with TRBD2 matching over 11 bases. The receptor was derived from a woman aged 25 to 39 in good health and CMV-seronegative. Sequencing was carried out using PBMCs. CDR3 coding DNA: TGTGCCAGCTTAATCGGGACTAGCGGCCAAGAGACCCAGTACTTC. It is translated as CASLIGTSGQETQYF.